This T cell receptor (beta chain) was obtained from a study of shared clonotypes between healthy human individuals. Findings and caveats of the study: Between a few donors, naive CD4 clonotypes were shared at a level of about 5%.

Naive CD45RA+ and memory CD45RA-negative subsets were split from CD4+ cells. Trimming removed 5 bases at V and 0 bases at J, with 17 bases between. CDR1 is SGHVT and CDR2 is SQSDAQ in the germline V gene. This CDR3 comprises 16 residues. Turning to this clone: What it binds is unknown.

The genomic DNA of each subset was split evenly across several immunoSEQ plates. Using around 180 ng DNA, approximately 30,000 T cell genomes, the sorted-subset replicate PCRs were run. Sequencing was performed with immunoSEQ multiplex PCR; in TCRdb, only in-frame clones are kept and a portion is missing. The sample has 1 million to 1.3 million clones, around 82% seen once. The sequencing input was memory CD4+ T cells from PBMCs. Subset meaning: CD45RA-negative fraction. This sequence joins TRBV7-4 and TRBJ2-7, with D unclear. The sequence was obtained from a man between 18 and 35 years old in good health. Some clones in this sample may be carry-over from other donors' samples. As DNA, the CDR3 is TGTGCCAGCAGCCGACGCGTGAGGCTACGCTCCTACGAGCAGTACTTC. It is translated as CASSRRVRLRSYEQYF.